This T cell receptor (beta chain) was captured in a study of identical twins. Template switching, a step in the protocol, added a universal primer site, and cDNA carried unique molecular identifiers. TCRdb ran MiXCR on the 5' RACE reads and lists one entry per CDR3 protein. This table has hundreds of thousands of distinct CDR3 sequences, around an eighth appearing once. For this clonotype: The target antigen is unknown.

Study-level points and caveats: Cross-sectional statistics, not tracking of the same donors, supported the conclusions.

V was pared by 2 bases and J by 3 bases, with 6 bases of the junction left unmatched. This CDR3 comprises 16 residues. Another study also made use of these data, one on yellow fever vaccine responses in identical twins.

This TCR was recovered from a woman aged 18-29 years in good health. The V call is TRBV23-1, the J call TRBJ2-1, with 8 bases identical to TRBD1. TRBV23-1 has ORF status, its function being uncertain. The source material was PBMCs. The CDR3 DNA reads as TGCGCCAGCAGTCAACCAACAGGGGGTAGCTACAATGAGCAGTTCTTC. This sequence encodes CASSQPTGGSYNEQFF.